Each of the 5 T cell receptor beta chains below was sequenced from the same sample in a study of regulatory T cells in long-lasting Graves disease. Sample time point: newly diagnosed GD, antithyroid drugs for less than 3 months. The TCR library used RNA extracted from PBMCs. HTBI primers from iRepertoire and Arm-PCR of CDR3 regions yielded the TCR beta libraries. TCRdb re-analysed the multiplex PCR reads in MiXCR, keeping a single row per CDR3 protein. The data hold about 430,000 distinct CDR3 sequences, with 15% observed a single time. Another study also made use of these data, one on T cells in Graves' hyperthyroidism and ophthalmopathy.

Sequencing used peripheral blood mononuclear cells (PBMCs), obtained at new diagnosis, from a patient treated with antithyroid drugs. The source of these receptors is a woman in her 40s with Graves disease.

With regard to this clonotype: A clone one base away is much larger, so this may be a read error. This rearrangement joins TRBV18 to TRBJ2-1, with 7 nucleotides matching TRBD2. This CDR3 region has 14 residues. Germline V gives CDR1 KGHSH, CDR2 LQKENI. The DNA of the CDR3 is TGTGCCGGCTCACCACGCGGGAGTGATAATGAGCAGTTCTTC. This encodes CAGSPRGSDNEQFF.

The V and J genes are TRBV27 and TRBJ2-4, with D perhaps TRBD2 (6 bases). The V gene's germline CDR1 is MNHEY and CDR2 SMNVEV (reference sequence). The ends were cut back, 5 bases at V and 7 bases at J, with 12 bases in the middle. The CDR3 sequence is 13 residues long. The CDR3 DNA is TGTGCCAGCAGTAGTGGGAGGTTTAACATTCAGTACTTC. This encodes CASSSGRFNIQYF.

This clonotype was seen ten or more times. The V call is TRBV29-1, the J call TRBJ2-6, with D perhaps matching TRBD1 (5 bases). Germline CDR1 reads SQVTM; CDR2 reads ANQGSEA. The CDR3 has 14 residues. Trimming took off 7 bases at V and 0 bases at J, with 10 bases between the two ends. CDR3 amino acids: CSAMTDSGANVLTF. Written as DNA, the CDR3 is TGCAGCGCGATGACAGACTCTGGGGCCAACGTCCTGACTTTC.

This clonotype has a handful of counts. This chain uses TRBV19 with TRBJ2-1; D perhaps matches TRBD2 (6 bases). Germline V gene lookup returns CDR1 LNHDA and CDR2 SQIVND (reference sequence). The CDR3 runs to 17 residues. The V gene lost 4 bases and the J gene lost 6 bases, with 22 bases spanning the gap. The DNA for the CDR3 is TGTGCCAGTAGTACCCGACTAGGACTTGGGGCCGGCAATGAGCAGTTCTTC. Protein product: CASSTRLGLGAGNEQFF.

This sequence joins TRBV15 and TRBJ2-7; TRBD1 agrees at 9 bases. Germline assignment: CDR1 LNHNV and CDR2 YYDKDF (reference sequence). The CDR3 totals 16 residues. With 0 bases clipped from V and 3 bases from J, the junction kept 6 bases outside the gene matches. CDR3 DNA: TGTGCCACCAGCAGAGATCAAGGACAGGGGAGCTACGAGCAGTACTTC. As protein: CATSRDQGQGSYEQYF.